The rows below give T cell receptor beta chains drawn from one sample of a study of cytotoxic CD8 clonotypes in ibrutinib-treated CLL. Sequencing was performed with immunoSEQ multiplex PCR; in TCRdb, only in-frame clones are kept and a portion is missing. The profile shows roughly 110,000 clones, roughly 60% of them singletons. The sample was PBMCs, taken after 24 months of ibrutinib treatment. These receptors were collected from a human donor with chronic lymphocytic leukemia. The CDR3 runs from the conserved cysteine through the conserved F or W. Fields, in order: CDR3 DNA, CDR3 protein, D gene, J gene, clone size, V gene. The D gene is left open where the match is weak. Clone size appears in some rows only: once, few, many, or a class for an expanded clone.

CDR3 DNA: TGTGCCAGTAGTAACGCAGATACGCAGTATTTT; CDR3 protein: CASSNADTQYF; D gene: -; J gene: TRBJ2-3; clone size: few; V gene: TRBV19
CDR3 DNA: TGTGCCAGTAGTACCGGGACAGGGGGGCAGCCCCAGCATTTT; CDR3 protein: CASSTGTGGQPQHF; D gene: TRBD1; J gene: TRBJ1-5; clone size: -; V gene: TRBV19
CDR3 DNA: TGTGCCAGCAGCGTAGGTCCGGGGGCGGAGGGCTACACCTTC; CDR3 protein: CASSVGPGAEGYTF; D gene: -; J gene: TRBJ1-2; clone size: -; V gene: TRBV9
CDR3 DNA: TGTGCCAGCAGTCGCCGAGACAGCTCTGGAAACACCATATATTTT; CDR3 protein: CASSRRDSSGNTIYF; D gene: -; J gene: TRBJ1-3; clone size: -; V gene: TRBV4-2
CDR3 DNA: TGCGCCAGCAGCCAAGGCCGAGCGGGGGGCTCTACTAGCACAGATACGCAGTATTTT; CDR3 protein: CASSQGRAGGSTSTDTQYF; D gene: TRBD2; J gene: TRBJ2-3; clone size: -; V gene: TRBV4-1
CDR3 DNA: TGTGCCAGCAGTTGGCGGGACCTTGCTACCGGGGAGCTGTTTTTT; CDR3 protein: CASSWRDLATGELFF; D gene: -; J gene: TRBJ2-2; clone size: -; V gene: TRBV6-5
CDR3 DNA: TGTGCCAGCAGCTTCGGGGCAGGGTTCAGGAGCATTCAGTACTTC; CDR3 protein: CASSFGAGFRSIQYF; D gene: -; J gene: TRBJ2-4; clone size: -; V gene: TRBV7-2
CDR3 DNA: TGTGCCAGCAAACCGGGACATGGAGATGAGACCCAGTACTTC; CDR3 protein: CASKPGHGDETQYF; D gene: -; J gene: TRBJ2-5; clone size: -; V gene: TRBV7-3
CDR3 DNA: TGTGCCAGCTCACCGGGGGGGGCTCTGTACAATGAGCAGTTCTTC; CDR3 protein: CASSPGGALYNEQFF; D gene: -; J gene: TRBJ2-1; clone size: few; V gene: TRBV18
CDR3 DNA: TGTGCCAGCAGCCCGAGACCGGGACAGGGGGCAAACACTGAAGCTTTCTTT; CDR3 protein: CASSPRPGQGANTEAFF; D gene: TRBD1; J gene: TRBJ1-1; clone size: -; V gene: TRBV25-1
CDR3 DNA: TGTGCCAGCAGCTTAGCGCGCCCCGGGGAGTACGAGCAGTACTTC; CDR3 protein: CASSLARPGEYEQYF; D gene: -; J gene: TRBJ2-7; clone size: once; V gene: TRBV7-2
CDR3 DNA: TGTGCCAGTAGTCCCCTGGGGACTGGCACCTACGAGCAGTACTTC; CDR3 protein: CASSPLGTGTYEQYF; D gene: -; J gene: TRBJ2-7; clone size: few; V gene: TRBV19